These 28 T cell receptor beta chains were sequenced from one sample in a study of CDR3 diversity in severe acne. MiXCR, run by TCRdb on the PCR reads, gives a single entry per CDR3 protein. The table has 90,000 or so distinct CDR3 sequences, about half seen once. The sequenced material came from blood. The source of these receptors is a male donor in good health, serving as a control.

This rearrangement joins TRBV24-1 to TRBJ2-2, with a possible D match to TRBD2 (5 bases). Germline values: CDR1 KGHDR, CDR2 SFDVKD. The V end lost 10 bases, the J end lost 7 bases, and 9 bases lay between the germline ends. The CDR3 sequence is 11 residues long. CDR3 nucleotide sequence: TGTGCCACGGGAGAGCGCGGGGAGCTGTTTTTT. This codes for CATGERGELFF.

This chain uses TRBV12-3 or TRBV12-4 with TRBJ2-2; the D is unclear. The CDR3 runs 17 residues. V was cut by 6 bases and J by 1 base, with 18 bases left in between. The CDR3 DNA follows: TGTGCCAGCAGCTTTAAAGCCGTACTGAGGAACACCGGGGAGCTGTTTTTT. Its protein product is CASSFKAVLRNTGELFF.

The chain couples TRBV6-4 to TRBJ2-7; the D call may be TRBD1 or TRBD2 (6 bases each). Germline CDR1 reads MRHNA; CDR2 reads SNTAGT. Trimming took off 3 bases at V and 5 bases at J, with 20 bases between the two ends. CDR3 length: 16 residues. CDR3 nucleotide sequence: TGTGCCAGCAGTGAGGGGGACACCGGGAGTTTCAACGAGCAGTACTTC. Translating it yields CASSEGDTGSFNEQYF.

This clonotype was counted between two and nine times. The V call is TRBV5-1, the J call TRBJ1-4; 8 nucleotides agree with TRBD1. Trimming cost V 6 bases and J 3 bases; bases outside gene matches: 7. CDR3 length: 15 amino acids. Germline loops: CDR1 SGHRS, CDR2 YFSETQ. The CDR3 sequence is CASTSGQGANEKLFF. For the CDR3, the DNA is TGCGCCAGCACCAGTGGACAGGGAGCTAATGAAAAACTGTTTTTT.

The chain employs TRBV5-1 and TRBJ2-7, with 10 bases matching TRBD1. This CDR3 is built from 14 residues. V lost 4 bases, J lost 6 bases, and 7 bases stayed unmatched. Germline lookup yields CDR1 SGHRS and CDR2 YFSETQ. The CDR3: CASSNRDRGGEQYF. Here the CDR3 DNA reads TGCGCCAGCAGCAACCGGGACAGGGGAGGCGAGCAGTACTTC.

This clonotype was observed a handful of times. A junction end diverges from the germline sequence, so it may reflect a read error. The CDR3 reads CASSAEQILGKDSF. The CDR3 DNA follows: TGTGCCAGCAGTGCCGAGCAAATTTTAGGGAAGGATTCCTTC. This chain joins TRBV6-5 and TRBJ1-2; D not resolved. CDR3 length: 14 residues. CDR1 and CDR2 from the germline V gene are MNHEY and SVGAGI.

This rearrangement joins TRBV5-1 to TRBJ2-2; 10 nucleotides align to TRBD2. Germline CDR1 is SGHRS and CDR2 is YFSETQ. This CDR3 contains 15 residues. J was trimmed by 7 bases and V by 4 bases; bases with no gene match: 7. CDR3 amino acids: CASSAASGSHGELFF. CDR3 nucleotide sequence: TGCGCCAGCAGCGCTGCTAGCGGGAGTCACGGGGAGCTGTTTTTT.

This clonotype was counted a few times. The rearrangement links TRBV5-1 to TRBJ1-2; D is possibly TRBD1 (5 bases). This CDR3 region has 13 residues. V was clipped by 3 bases and J by 8 bases, with 14 bases between them. Germline lookup yields CDR1 SGHRS and CDR2 YFSETQ. The CDR3 DNA reads TGCGCCAGCAGCTGGATCCAGGGTTCGGGCTACACCTTC. It yields the protein CASSWIQGSGYTF.

The V call is TRBV5-6, the J call TRBJ2-6; D gene unclear. The CDR3 sequence is 15 residues long. The germline CDR1 and CDR2 sequences are SGHDT and YYEEEE. Trimming took 0 bases from V and 0 from J, leaving 4 bases between them. Here the CDR3 DNA reads TGTGCCAGCAGCTTGGTAGACTCTGGGGCCAACGTCCTGACTTTC. Protein product: CASSLVDSGANVLTF.

This sequence joins TRBV24-1 and TRBJ2-5; D ambiguous. This CDR3 spans 10 amino acids. V shed 9 bases and J shed 7 bases, with 8 bases lying between them. CDR1 and CDR2 from the germline V gene are KGHDR and SFDVKD. CDR3 protein: CATRNRTQYF. DNA for the CDR3: TGTGCCACCCGTAACCGGACCCAGTACTTC.

This clonotype was seen at least ten times. V usage is TRBV6-1 and J usage is TRBJ2-3; 8 bases fit TRBD1. Germline loops: CDR1 MNHNS, CDR2 SASEGT. V gave up 6 bases and J gave up 0 bases; unmatched junction bases: 8. This CDR3 contains 16 residues. The CDR3 DNA is TGTGCCAGCAGAGGAACAGGGGGACCCAGCACAGATACGCAGTATTTT. Its protein is CASRGTGGPSTDTQYF.

The J gene is TRBJ2-5, the V gene TRBV20-1; 8 nucleotides agree with TRBD2. In germline, CDR1 is DFQATT, CDR2 SNEGSKA (reference sequence). Trimming took 3 bases from V and 5 from J; bases not matched to a gene: 5. The CDR3 totals 13 residues. The CDR3: CSASGGAFETQYF. The DNA for the CDR3 is TGCAGTGCTAGCGGGGGGGCCTTTGAGACCCAGTACTTC.

In this sample, this clonotype is medium-sized. The genes are TRBV10-1 and TRBJ1-1, with D hard to call. From germline, CDR1 is WNHNN and CDR2 SYGVQD (reference sequence). The CDR3 spans 11 residues. The germline V and J ends were trimmed by 4 bases and 4 bases, with 4 bases remaining between them. The CDR3 DNA follows: TGCGCCAGCAGTGCGGGCACTGAAGCTTTCTTT. Its protein product is CASSAGTEAFF.

This clonotype occurred a few times. The chain links TRBV4-1 to TRBJ2-5; D perhaps matches TRBD2 (5 bases). Per germline, CDR1 MGHRA and CDR2 YSYEKL. CDR3 length equals 16 residues. The ends were cut back, 2 bases at V and 4 bases at J, with 17 bases in the middle. The CDR3 nucleotides are TGCGCCAGCAGCCAATCCGGGTCGAGAGGACTAGAGACCCAGTACTTC. As protein: CASSQSGSRGLETQYF.

V and J are TRBV7-9 and TRBJ1-1, with 7 bases aligning to TRBD1. Trimming cost V 5 bases and J 4 bases; bases outside gene matches: 7. CDR3 length: 14 residues. CDR1 and CDR2 (germline): SEHNR, FQNEAQ (reference sequence). CDR3 residues: CASSRQGRGTEAFF. The DNA for the CDR3 is TGTGCCAGCAGCCGACAGGGCAGGGGCACTGAAGCTTTCTTT.

This clonotype was observed a few times. The rearrangement joins TRBV5-1 to TRBJ2-2, with TRBD2 matching over 8 bases. Germline V gene lookup returns CDR1 SGHRS and CDR2 YFSETQ. The CDR3 has 16 amino acids. Unmatched junction bases numbered 9, after V lost 2 bases and J lost 6 bases. The CDR3 loop reads CASSFPTGGPPGELFF. The CDR3 bases are TGCGCCAGCAGCTTCCCGACGGGGGGGCCACCCGGGGAGCTGTTTTTT.

This clonotype occurred a few times. The rearrangement joins TRBV7-9 to TRBJ2-7; D unclear. Germline assignment: CDR1 SEHNR and CDR2 FQNEAQ (reference sequence). Trimming shortened V by 6 bases and J by 7 bases, and 13 bases separated the two germline ends. This CDR3 has 12 residues. CDR3 residues: CASSSTAREQYF. CDR3 coding DNA: TGTGCCAGCAGTTCTACGGCGCGTGAGCAGTACTTC.

This chain joins TRBV11-2 and TRBJ2-1; 8 bases are a match to TRBD2. Unmatched junction bases numbered 6, after V lost 1 base and J lost 4 bases. This CDR3 has 16 residues. Per germline, CDR1 SGHAT and CDR2 FQNNGV. Written as DNA, the CDR3 is TGTGCCAGCAGCTTAGCGGGGGGGGGCGGGTACAATGAGCAGTTCTTC. The encoded protein is CASSLAGGGGYNEQFF.

This clonotype was detected only once. The J gene is TRBJ1-2, the V gene TRBV2, with TRBD1 matching over 10 bases. The CDR3 runs 14 residues. The V segment lost 6 bases and the J segment 3 bases; nucleotides outside the gene matches: 4. In germline, CDR1 is SNHLY, CDR2 FYNNEI. CDR3: CASRTGGADYGYTF. Written as DNA, the CDR3 is TGTGCCAGCAGGACAGGGGGCGCCGACTATGGCTACACCTTC. The variable domain in full, completed from reference TRBV2 and TRBJ1-2, reads EPEVTQTPSHQVTQMGQEVILRCVPISNHLYFYWYRQILGQKVEFLVSFYNNEISEKSEIFDDQFSVERPDGSNFTLKIRSTKLEDSAMYFCASRTGGADYGYTFGSGTRLTVV.

The rearrangement links TRBV6-5 to TRBJ1-2; the D is unclear. The CDR3 spans 13 residues. Germline lookup yields CDR1 MNHEY and CDR2 SVGAGI. Deletions cut 2 bases from V and 4 bases from J, with 8 bases between. The DNA of the CDR3 is TGTGCCAGCAGTTACGAGAGGTTCTATGGCTACACCTTC. This gives the protein CASSYERFYGYTF.

Only a few counts were recorded for this clonotype. An end of the junction does not agree with germline; a read error may underlie this. This CDR3 reads CAISNGQGRTEAFF. The DNA of the CDR3 is TGTGCCATCAGTAACGGACAGGGAAGGACTGAAGCTTTCTTT. J is TRBJ1-1 and V is TRBV6-1, with 8 bases identical to TRBD1. The CDR3 runs 14 residues. The germline CDR1 and CDR2 sequences are MNHNS and SASEGT.

This clonotype appeared many times. V usage is TRBV10-1 and J usage is TRBJ2-7; D remains ambiguous. Germline lookup yields CDR1 WNHNN and CDR2 SYGVQD (reference sequence). V lost 5 bases, J lost 0 bases, and 8 bases lay in between. This CDR3 has 13 residues. The CDR3 sequence is CASSSEISYEQYF. The CDR3 DNA reads as TGCGCCAGCAGTAGCGAGATCTCCTACGAGCAGTACTTC.

This clonotype is termed medium-sized. This sequence joins TRBV4-1 and TRBJ2-1; 7 bases line up with TRBD1. The CDR3 extends over 17 amino acids. V was clipped by 3 bases and J by 0 bases; unmatched bases: 8. CDR1 is MGHRA and CDR2 is YSYEKL in the germline V gene. CDR3 residues: CASSQRGRASSYNEQFF. CDR3 bases: TGCGCCAGCAGCCAGAGGGGGCGTGCTAGCTCCTACAATGAGCAGTTCTTC.

The gene calls are TRBV5-1 and TRBJ1-2; 9 bases match TRBD1. J was trimmed by 2 bases and V by 7 bases; bases with no gene match: 9. CDR3 length: 15 residues. Germline-derived CDR1 and CDR2 are SGHRS and YFSETQ. The CDR3 loop is CASGQGNAGNYGYTF. For the CDR3, the DNA is TGCGCCAGCGGACAGGGGAACGCGGGGAACTATGGCTACACCTTC.

The rearrangement uses TRBV20-1 and TRBJ2-7; TRBD2 is a possible D gene (6 bases). The V gene lost 2 bases and the J gene lost 0 bases, with 14 bases spanning the gap. Germline V gene lookup returns CDR1 DFQATT and CDR2 SNEGSKA (reference sequence). The CDR3 covers 15 residues. The CDR3: CSARHEVGGSYEQYF. The CDR3 nucleotides are TGCAGTGCTAGACATGAGGTCGGGGGCTCCTACGAGCAGTACTTC.

As for this clonotype: This may come from a read error, since a much larger clone is one base off. The J gene is TRBJ1-1, the V gene TRBV15; D gene ambiguous. This CDR3 region has 15 residues. CDR1 is LNHNV, CDR2 YYDKDF, per germline (reference sequence). CDR3 in DNA: TGTGCCACCAGGAGAGACCGGACGGAGAACACTGAAGCTTTCTTT. This codes for CATRRDRTENTEAFF.

The rearrangement uses TRBV25-1 and TRBJ1-2, with D maybe TRBD1 (5 bases). The CDR3 is made up of 14 amino acids. V was cut by 5 bases and J by 2 bases, with 12 bases left in between. CDR1 and CDR2 (germline): MGHDK, SYGVNS. The CDR3 protein is CASSSSGGNYGYTF. DNA for the CDR3: TGTGCCAGCAGTTCATCGGGGGGGAACTATGGCTACACCTTC.

With regard to this clonotype: A much larger clonotype is one base distant, so this may be a read error. The chain is built from TRBV6-4 and TRBJ1-3; D not resolved. Germline V gene sequence: CDR1 MRHNA, CDR2 SNTAGT. There are 12 residues in the CDR3. The CDR3 DNA is TGTGCCAGCAGGTCTAGGAGAAACACCATATGTTTT. Its protein is CASRSRRNTICF.